The 14 T cell receptor beta chains given below trace back to one sample, sequenced in a study of glioma-infiltrating T cells. The iRepertoire nested amplicon-rescue multiplex PCR amplified TCR alpha and beta CDR3s from RNA. TCRdb recomputed calls from the multiplex PCR reads with MiXCR, one row per CDR3 protein. The data contain some 130,000 distinct CDR3 sequences, under 30% of them seen just once; the ten biggest clones take up under 35%. The sample taken for sequencing was glioma tissue, nonneoplastic brain tissue, or PBMCs (not recorded which). The source of these receptors is a human donor with low-grade glioma or glioblastoma, undergoing nonglioma brain surgery, or in good health (not recorded which).

This clonotype was detected a few times. The gene calls are TRBV6-1 and TRBJ2-3; possible D gene TRBD1, 6 bases. V lost 7 bases to trimming and J lost 5 bases, with 13 bases between them. Germline lookup yields CDR1 MNHNS and CDR2 SASEGT. CDR3 size: 13 residues. CDR3 nucleotide sequence: TGTGCCAGCAACCCAGGGGTACAAGATACGCAGTATTTT. Translated: CASNPGVQDTQYF.

This clonotype appeared a few times. V and J are TRBV20-1 and TRBJ2-3; D is possibly TRBD1 or TRBD2 (5 bases each). The V end lost 0 bases, the J end lost 4 bases, and 17 bases lay between the germline ends. Germline V lookup: CDR1 DFQATT, CDR2 SNEGSKA (reference sequence). This CDR3 comprises 16 residues. The CDR3 region is CSARDLGDPLPDTQYF. For the CDR3, the DNA is TGCAGTGCTAGAGATTTGGGGGACCCACTACCAGATACGCAGTATTTT.

V usage is TRBV24-1 and J usage is TRBJ2-2; perhaps TRBD1 as D (5 bases). Per the germline V gene, CDR1 is KGHDR and CDR2 is SFDVKD. V lost 6 bases and J 7 bases, leaving 11 bases between the germline ends. The CDR3 totals 13 residues. CDR3 protein: CATSNRFGGELFF. The CDR3 nucleotides are TGTGCCACCAGTAACAGGTTTGGCGGGGAGCTGTTTTTT.

This clonotype has more than one count but fewer than ten. The chain recombines TRBV7-9 with TRBJ2-2; the D gene is possibly TRBD2 (6 bases). The V gene lost 6 bases and the J gene lost 1 base, with 12 bases spanning the gap. This CDR3 contains 15 residues. Germline-derived CDR1 and CDR2 are SEHNR and FQNEAQ (reference sequence). This chain's CDR3 is CASSKDGRNTGELFF. The CDR3 DNA reads as TGTGCCAGCAGTAAGGACGGGAGGAACACCGGGGAGCTGTTTTTT.

Only a few counts were recorded for this clonotype. DNA for the CDR3: TGTGCCAGCCGTACCCAGGGGCCACTCTCGTATACGCAGTATTTT. Translating gives CASRTQGPLSYTQYF. This chain joins TRBV19 and TRBJ2-3; possible D gene TRBD1, 6 bases. CDR1 is LNHDA and CDR2 is SQIVND in the germline V gene (reference sequence). The CDR3 is 15 amino acids. The V gene lost 9 bases and the J gene lost 7 bases, with 23 bases spanning the gap.

On this clonotype: A read error may account for a junction end that differs from germline. This sequence joins TRBV12-3 or TRBV12-4 and TRBJ2-5, with 12 bases lining up with TRBD1. This CDR3 is 16 amino acids long. CDR3 coding DNA: TGTGCCAGCGGTTTCGGGACAGGGGGCCTTACAGATACGCAGTACTTC. This codes for CASGFGTGGLTDTQYF.

This chain links TRBV4-1 with TRBJ1-2; 8 nucleotides align to TRBD1. CDR1 and CDR2 (germline): MGHRA, YSYEKL. Trimming cost V 0 bases and J 1 base; bases outside gene matches: 7. The CDR3 is 17 amino acids. For the CDR3, the DNA is TGCGCCAGCAGCCAAGATGGGCAGGGGGCACTTAACTATGGCTACACCTTC. Amino acids: CASSQDGQGALNYGYTF.

This clonotype came up many times. The rearrangement links TRBV7-2 to TRBJ2-1, with D possibly called TRBD1 or TRBD2 (5 bases each). CDR3 length: 16 amino acids. V was cut by 5 bases and J by 6 bases, with 20 bases left in between. Germline V lookup: CDR1 SGHTA, CDR2 FQGNSA. This CDR3 is CASSLSGDRISNEQFF. In DNA, the CDR3 is TGTGCCAGCAGCCTATCCGGGGACCGCATCAGCAATGAGCAGTTCTTC.

The chain combines TRBV19 with TRBJ2-3, with 9 bases lining up with TRBD2. This CDR3 has 15 residues. The V gene's germline CDR1 is LNHDA and CDR2 SQIVND (reference sequence). After removal of 3 bases from V and 6 bases from J, the junction contained 7 bases not matched to a gene. As DNA, the CDR3 is TGTGCCAGTAGTATGAGCGGGGGGCCCTATGATACGCAGTATTTT. Its translation: CASSMSGGPYDTQYF.

This clonotype has just one count. The chain links TRBV27 to TRBJ2-5, with D perhaps being TRBD1 or TRBD2 (5 bases each). Between the trimmed V and J ends, which lost 10 bases and 5 bases, there was a span of 20 bases. Germline CDR1 and CDR2: MNHEY and SMNVEV (reference sequence). CDR3 size: 14 residues. CDR3 sequence: CATSGPTGDETQYF. CDR3 sequence (DNA): TGTGCCACCAGCGGCCCGACTGGGGACGAGACCCAGTACTTC.

The chain carries TRBV3-1 and TRBJ2-3; D gene ambiguous. The CDR3 extends over 17 amino acids. V dropped 4 bases and J dropped 3 bases, with 20 bases sitting between them. CDR1 is LGHDT, CDR2 YNNKEL, per germline (reference sequence). CDR3: CASSPIRSKHNTDTQYF. The CDR3 nucleotides are TGTGCCAGCAGCCCAATTCGATCGAAGCACAATACAGATACGCAGTATTTT.

A note on this clonotype: A much more abundant neighbour one base away suggests this may be a read error. The genes are TRBV20-1 and TRBJ2-1, with 8 bases lining up with TRBD1. The CDR3 has 13 amino acids. The V gene end was trimmed by 2 bases and the J gene end by 13 bases; junction bases not matched to a gene: 10. Germline V lookup: CDR1 DFQATT, CDR2 SNEGSKA (reference sequence). CDR3 sequence (DNA): TGCAGTGCTAGATTTCAGGGGGCGAGGGATCAGTTCTTC. Amino acid sequence: CSARFQGARDQFF.

Many counts were recorded for this clonotype. The CDR3 is CASSYGSLRGPSTDTQYF. The DNA for the CDR3 is TGTGCCAGCAGTTACGGGTCCTTGAGGGGTCCTAGCACAGATACGCAGTATTTT. The chain is built from TRBV6-6 and TRBJ2-3, with D possibly called TRBD1 or TRBD2 (5 bases each). In germline, CDR1 is MNHNY, CDR2 SVGAGI (reference sequence). CDR3 length: 18 residues. V was shortened by 2 bases and J by 0 bases, with 18 bases between the two germline ends.

The chain has TRBV6-1 and TRBJ2-6; 10 positions match TRBD1. Looked up from germline, CDR1 is MNHNS and CDR2 is SASEGT. Losses at the gene ends were 5 bases for V and 4 bases for J; bases not matched to a gene: 14. The CDR3 covers 19 residues. The CDR3 nucleotides are TGTGCCAGCAGTATTAAACCGGGACAGGGGAGTTTAGGGGCCAACGTCCTGACTTTC. The encoded protein is CASSIKPGQGSLGANVLTF.